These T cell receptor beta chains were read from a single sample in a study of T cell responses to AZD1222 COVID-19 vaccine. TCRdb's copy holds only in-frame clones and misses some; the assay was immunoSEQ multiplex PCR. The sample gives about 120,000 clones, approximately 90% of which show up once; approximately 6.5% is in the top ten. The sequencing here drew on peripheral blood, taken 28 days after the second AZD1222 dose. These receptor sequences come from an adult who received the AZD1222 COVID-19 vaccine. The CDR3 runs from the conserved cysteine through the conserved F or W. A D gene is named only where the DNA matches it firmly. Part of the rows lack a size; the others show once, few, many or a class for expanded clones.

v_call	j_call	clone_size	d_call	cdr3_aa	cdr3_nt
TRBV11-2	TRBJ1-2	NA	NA	CASSLAPRSVTRGYTF	TGTGCCAGCAGCTTAGCGCCTAGGTCGGTTACGCGTGGCTACACCTTC
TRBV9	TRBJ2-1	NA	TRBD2	CASSVGLAGGYSYNEQFF	TGTGCCAGCAGCGTAGGGCTAGCGGGAGGTTATTCCTACAATGAGCAGTTCTTC
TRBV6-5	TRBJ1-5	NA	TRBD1	CASSVGQGGQPQHF	TGTGCCAGCAGCGTAGGACAGGGGGGGCAGCCCCAGCATTTT
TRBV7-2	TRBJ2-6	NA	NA	CASRYTGLSGANVLTF	TGTGCCAGCAGGTACACAGGACTCTCTGGGGCCAACGTCCTGACTTTC
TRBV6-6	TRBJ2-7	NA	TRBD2	CASLGLAGAYEQYF	TGTGCCAGCCTCGGACTAGCGGGAGCCTACGAGCAGTACTTC
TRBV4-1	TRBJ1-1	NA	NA	CASKVGKGQLNTEAFF	TGCGCCAGCAAGGTCGGTAAGGGACAACTGAACACTGAAGCTTTCTTT
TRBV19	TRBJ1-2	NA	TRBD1	CASSTWTGYGYTF	TGTGCCAGTAGTACCTGGACAGGCTATGGCTACACCTTC
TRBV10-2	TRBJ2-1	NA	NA	CASKVNSNYNEQFF	TGCGCCAGCAAAGTTAATTCCAACTACAATGAGCAGTTCTTC
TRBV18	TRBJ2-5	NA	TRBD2	CASSPRSVASGMMETQYF	TGTGCCAGCTCACCACGGTCCGTCGCTAGCGGGATGATGGAGACCCAGTACTTC
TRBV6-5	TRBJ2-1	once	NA	CASRRVGASYNEQFF	TGTGCCAGCAGGAGAGTAGGGGCCTCCTACAATGAGCAGTTCTTC
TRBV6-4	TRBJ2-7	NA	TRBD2	CASSGLAGGEQYF	TGTGCCAGCAGTGGACTAGCGGGAGGAGAGCAGTACTTC
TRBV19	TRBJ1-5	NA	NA	CASSIWSGPYSNQPQHF	TGTGCCAGTAGTATTTGGTCAGGACCTTATAGCAATCAGCCCCAGCATTTT
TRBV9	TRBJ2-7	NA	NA	CASSTTGQGLSYEQYF	TGTGCCAGCAGCACCACTGGACAGGGACTATCCTACGAGCAGTACTTC
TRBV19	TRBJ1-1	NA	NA	CASNPGNREAFF	TGTGCCAGCAACCCAGGGAACCGTGAAGCTTTCTTT
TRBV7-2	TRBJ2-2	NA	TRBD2	CASSSQPGLAGRTGELFF	TGTGCCAGCAGCTCTCAGCCGGGACTAGCGGGAAGGACCGGGGAGCTGTTTTTT
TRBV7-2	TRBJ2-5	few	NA	CASSSRMGVQETQYF	TGTGCCAGCAGCTCCAGGATGGGGGTCCAAGAGACCCAGTACTTC